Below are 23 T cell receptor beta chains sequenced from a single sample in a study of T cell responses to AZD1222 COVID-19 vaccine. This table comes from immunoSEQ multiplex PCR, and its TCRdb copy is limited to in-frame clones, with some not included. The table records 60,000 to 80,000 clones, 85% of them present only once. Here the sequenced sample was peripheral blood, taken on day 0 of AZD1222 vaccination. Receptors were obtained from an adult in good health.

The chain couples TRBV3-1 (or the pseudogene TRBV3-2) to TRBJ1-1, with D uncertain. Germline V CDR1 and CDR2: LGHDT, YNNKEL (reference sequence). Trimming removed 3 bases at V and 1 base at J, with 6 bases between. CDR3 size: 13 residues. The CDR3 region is CASSQGPNTEAFF. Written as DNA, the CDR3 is TGTGCCAGCAGCCAGGGTCCGAACACTGAAGCTTTCTTT.

CDR3 nucleotides: TGTGCCAGTATGAAGGGACGGAGGATTAATGAAAAACTGTTTTTT. This gives the protein CASMKGRRINEKLFF. The chain combines TRBV19 with TRBJ1-4; D may be TRBD1 (5 bases). V was trimmed by 7 bases and J by 4 bases, leaving 16 bases between them. There are 15 residues in the CDR3. Germline CDR1 reads LNHDA; CDR2 reads SQIVND (reference sequence).

Here the CDR3 DNA reads TGTGCCAGCTCACCACCGCCTAGCGGGGGGGCCAGCAGCTGGGAGCAGTACTTC. Amino acids: CASSPPPSGGASSWEQYF. The J gene is TRBJ2-7, the V gene TRBV18; 12 nucleotides line up with TRBD2. The CDR3 has 18 amino acids. Per the germline V gene, CDR1 is KGHSH and CDR2 is LQKENI. V lost 0 bases to trimming and J lost 7 bases; unmatched junction nucleotides: 13.

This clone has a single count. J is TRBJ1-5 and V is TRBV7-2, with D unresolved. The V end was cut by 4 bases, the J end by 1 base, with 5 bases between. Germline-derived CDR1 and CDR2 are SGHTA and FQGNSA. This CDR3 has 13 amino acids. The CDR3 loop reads CASSSTSNQPQHF. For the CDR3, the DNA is TGTGCCAGCAGCTCGACGAGCAATCAGCCCCAGCATTTT. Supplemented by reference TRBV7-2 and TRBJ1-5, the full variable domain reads GAGVSQSPSNKVTEKGKDVELRCDPISGHTALYWYRQSLGQGLEFLIYFQGNSAPDKSGLPSDRFSAERTGGSVSTLTIQRTQQEDSAVYLCASSSTSNQPQHFGDGTRLSIL.

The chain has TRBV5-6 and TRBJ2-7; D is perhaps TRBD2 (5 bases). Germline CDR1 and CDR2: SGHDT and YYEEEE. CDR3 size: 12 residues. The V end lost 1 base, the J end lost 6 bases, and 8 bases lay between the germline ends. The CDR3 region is CASSLTGLEQYF. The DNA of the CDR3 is TGTGCCAGCAGCTTGACCGGACTCGAGCAGTACTTC.

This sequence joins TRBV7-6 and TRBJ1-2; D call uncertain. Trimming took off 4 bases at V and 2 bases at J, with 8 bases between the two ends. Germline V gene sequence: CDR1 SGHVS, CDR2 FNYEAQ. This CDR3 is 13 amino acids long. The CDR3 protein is CASSSDGNYGYTF. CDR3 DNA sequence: TGTGCCAGCAGCTCAGACGGGAACTATGGCTACACCTTC.

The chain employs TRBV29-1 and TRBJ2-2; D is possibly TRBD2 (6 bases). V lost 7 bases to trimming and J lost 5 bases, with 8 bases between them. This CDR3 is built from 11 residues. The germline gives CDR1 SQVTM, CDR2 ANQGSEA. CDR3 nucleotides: TGCAGCGCGCGGGAAACCGGGGAGCTGTTTTTT. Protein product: CSARETGELFF.

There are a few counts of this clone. CDR3 DNA sequence: TGTGCCAGCAGGAGGGGACATCCGAACACTGAAGCTTTCTTT. It specifies CASRRGHPNTEAFF. The gene calls are TRBV11-2 and TRBJ1-1, with D maybe TRBD1 (6 bases). There are 14 residues in the CDR3. V dropped 6 bases and J dropped 1 base, with 12 bases sitting between them. CDR1 and CDR2 from the germline V gene are SGHAT and FQNNGV.

The CDR3 DNA reads as TGTGCCAGCAAGGCTGACAACCACTACGAGCAGTACTTC. Translated: CASKADNHYEQYF. The V call is TRBV12-3 or TRBV12-4, the J call TRBJ2-7, with D uncertain. Trimming removed 7 bases from V and 3 bases from J, with 13 bases in between. The CDR3 length is 13 residues.

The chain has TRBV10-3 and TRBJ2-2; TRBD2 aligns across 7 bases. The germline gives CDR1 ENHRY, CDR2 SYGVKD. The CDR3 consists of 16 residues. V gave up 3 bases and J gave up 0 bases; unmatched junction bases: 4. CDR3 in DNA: TGTGCCATCAGTGAACCGGGGGGTACGAACACCGGGGAGCTGTTTTTT. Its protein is CAISEPGGTNTGELFF.

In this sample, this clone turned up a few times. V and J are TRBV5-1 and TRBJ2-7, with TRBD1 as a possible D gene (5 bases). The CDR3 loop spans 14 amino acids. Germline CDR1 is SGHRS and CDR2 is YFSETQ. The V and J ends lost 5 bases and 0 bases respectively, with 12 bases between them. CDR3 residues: CASSRSGYSYEQYF. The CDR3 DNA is TGCGCCAGCAGTAGGTCAGGGTACTCCTACGAGCAGTACTTC.

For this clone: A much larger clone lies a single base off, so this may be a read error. The CDR3 region has the DNA TGTGCCAGTAGTCAAGTTGATAATTCACCCCTCAACTTT. Translated: CASSQVDNSPLNF. The chain recombines TRBV19 with TRBJ1-6; D not certain. CDR3 length equals 13 residues. Germline-derived CDR1 and CDR2 are LNHDA and SQIVND (reference sequence).

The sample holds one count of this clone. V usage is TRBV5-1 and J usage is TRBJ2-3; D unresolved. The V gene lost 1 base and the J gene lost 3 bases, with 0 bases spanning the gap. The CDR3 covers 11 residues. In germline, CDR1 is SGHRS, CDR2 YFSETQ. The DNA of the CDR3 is TGCGCCAGCAGCTTGACAGATACGCAGTATTTT. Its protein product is CASSLTDTQYF.

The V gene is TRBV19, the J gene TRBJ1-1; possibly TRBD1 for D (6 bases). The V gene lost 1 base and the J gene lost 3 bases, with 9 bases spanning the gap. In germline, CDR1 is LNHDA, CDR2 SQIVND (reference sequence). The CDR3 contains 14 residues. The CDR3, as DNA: TGTGCCAGTAGTATAGTAGGGGGTGACACTGAAGCTTTCTTT. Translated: CASSIVGGDTEAFF.

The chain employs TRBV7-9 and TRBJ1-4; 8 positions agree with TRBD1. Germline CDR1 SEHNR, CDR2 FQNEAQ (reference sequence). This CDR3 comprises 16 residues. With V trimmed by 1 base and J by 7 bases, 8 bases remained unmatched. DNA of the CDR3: TGTGCCAGCAGCTTAGAAGGTGTACAGGGGGGTGAAAAACTGTTTTTT. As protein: CASSLEGVQGGEKLFF.

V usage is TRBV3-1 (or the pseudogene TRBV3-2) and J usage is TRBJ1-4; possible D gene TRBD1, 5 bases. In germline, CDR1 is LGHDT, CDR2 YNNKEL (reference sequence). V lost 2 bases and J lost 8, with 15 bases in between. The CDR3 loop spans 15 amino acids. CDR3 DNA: TGTGCCAGCAGCCAAAGGAGGGGAGCAGAGGAAAAACTGTTTTTT. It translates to CASSQRRGAEEKLFF.

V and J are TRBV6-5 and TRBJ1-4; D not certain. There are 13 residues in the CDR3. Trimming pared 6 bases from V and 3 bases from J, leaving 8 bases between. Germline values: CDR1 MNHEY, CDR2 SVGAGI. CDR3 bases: TGTGCCAGCAGGGACGGGTCTAATGAAAAACTGTTTTTT. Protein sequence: CASRDGSNEKLFF.

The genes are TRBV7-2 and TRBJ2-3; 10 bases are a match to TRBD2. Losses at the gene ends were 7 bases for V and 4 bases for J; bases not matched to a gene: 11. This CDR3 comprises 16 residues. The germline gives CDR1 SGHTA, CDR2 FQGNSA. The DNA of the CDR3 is TGTGCCAGCAAACCTCGGCTAGCGGGGGAGGCAGATACGCAGTATTTT. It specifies CASKPRLAGEADTQYF.

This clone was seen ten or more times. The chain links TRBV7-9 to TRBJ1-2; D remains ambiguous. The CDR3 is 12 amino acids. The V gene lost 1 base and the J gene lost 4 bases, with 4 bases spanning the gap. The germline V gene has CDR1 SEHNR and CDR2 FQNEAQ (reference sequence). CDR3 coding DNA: TGTGCCAGCAGCTTAGACCCCTATGGCTACACCTTC. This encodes CASSLDPYGYTF.

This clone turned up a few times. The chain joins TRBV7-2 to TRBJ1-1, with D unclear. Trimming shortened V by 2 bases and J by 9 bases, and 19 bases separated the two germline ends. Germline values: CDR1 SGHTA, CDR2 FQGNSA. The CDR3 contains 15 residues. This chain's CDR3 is CASSLTPPPDRKAFF. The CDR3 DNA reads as TGTGCCAGCAGCTTAACCCCCCCGCCAGACCGTAAAGCTTTCTTT.

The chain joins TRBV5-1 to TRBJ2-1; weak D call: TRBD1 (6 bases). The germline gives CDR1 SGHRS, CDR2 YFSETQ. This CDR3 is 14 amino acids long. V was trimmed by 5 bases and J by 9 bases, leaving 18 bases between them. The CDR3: CASSFRRMGAEQFF. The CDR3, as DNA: TGCGCCAGCAGTTTCAGACGGATGGGGGCTGAGCAGTTCTTC.

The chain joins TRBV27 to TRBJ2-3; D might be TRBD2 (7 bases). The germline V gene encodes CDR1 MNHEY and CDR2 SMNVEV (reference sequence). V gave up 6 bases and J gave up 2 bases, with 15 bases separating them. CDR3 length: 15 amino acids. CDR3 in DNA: TGTGCCAGCAGCCCCACCGGGGGGCCCACAGATACGCAGTATTTT. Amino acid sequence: CASSPTGGPTDTQYF.

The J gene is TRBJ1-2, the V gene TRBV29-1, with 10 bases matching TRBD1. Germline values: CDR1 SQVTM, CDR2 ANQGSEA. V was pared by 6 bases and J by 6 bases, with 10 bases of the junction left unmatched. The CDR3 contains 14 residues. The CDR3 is CSVATRQGADGYTF. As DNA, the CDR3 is TGCAGCGTAGCGACGAGACAGGGGGCGGATGGCTACACCTTC. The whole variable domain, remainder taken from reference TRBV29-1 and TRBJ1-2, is SAVISQKPSRDICQRGTSLTIQCQVDSQVTMMFWYRQQPGQSLTLIATANQGSEATYESGFVIDKFPISRPNLTFSTLTVSNMSPEDSSIYLCSVATRQGADGYTFGSGTRLTVV.